This T cell receptor beta chain was identified during a study of control samples from healthy donors and cancer patients. V gave up 0 bases and J gave up 4 bases, with 5 bases separating them. Germline lookup yields CDR1 SGHRS and CDR2 YFSETQ. CDR3 length: 12 amino acids. The repertoire was sequenced with immunoSEQ multiplex PCR; TCRdb's copy has only in-frame clones and lacks some. This table has some 98,000 clones, roughly 80% appearing once. This TCR was sampled from a man aged 65-85 years with lung cancer. The V and J genes are TRBV5-1 and TRBJ2-7; D uncertain. The source material was PBMCs. The CDR3 DNA follows: TGCGCCAGCAGCTTGGATACTTACGAGCAGTACTTC. Its translation is CASSLDTYEQYF.